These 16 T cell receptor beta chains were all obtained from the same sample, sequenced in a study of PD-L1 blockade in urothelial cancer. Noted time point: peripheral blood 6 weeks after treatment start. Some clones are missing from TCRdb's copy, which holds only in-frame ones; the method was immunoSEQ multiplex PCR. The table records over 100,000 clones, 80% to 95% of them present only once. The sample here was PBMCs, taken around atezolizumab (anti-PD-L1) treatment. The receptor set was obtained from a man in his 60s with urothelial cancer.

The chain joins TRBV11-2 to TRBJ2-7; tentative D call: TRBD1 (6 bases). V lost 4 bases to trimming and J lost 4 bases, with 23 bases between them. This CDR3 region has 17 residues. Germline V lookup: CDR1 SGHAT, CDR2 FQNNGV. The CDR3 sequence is CASSSANQWDGQYEQYF. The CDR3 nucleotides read TGTGCCAGCAGCTCGGCCAACCAGTGGGACGGACAGTACGAGCAGTACTTC.

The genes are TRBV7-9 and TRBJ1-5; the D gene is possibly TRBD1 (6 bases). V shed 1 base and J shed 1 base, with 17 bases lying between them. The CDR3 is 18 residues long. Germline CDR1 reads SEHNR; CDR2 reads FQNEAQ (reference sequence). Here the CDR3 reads CASSLDGGAVISNQPQHF. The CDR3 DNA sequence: TGTGCCAGCAGCTTAGACGGGGGGGCGGTGATAAGCAATCAGCCCCAGCATTTT.

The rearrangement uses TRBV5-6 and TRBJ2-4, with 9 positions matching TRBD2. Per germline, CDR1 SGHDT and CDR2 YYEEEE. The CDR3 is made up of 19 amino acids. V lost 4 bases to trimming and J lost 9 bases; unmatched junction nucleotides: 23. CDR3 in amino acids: CASSDSSWGGSGGLTIQYF. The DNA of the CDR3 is TGTGCCAGCAGCGACAGCAGCTGGGGGGGCAGCGGGGGGCTAACCATTCAGTACTTC.

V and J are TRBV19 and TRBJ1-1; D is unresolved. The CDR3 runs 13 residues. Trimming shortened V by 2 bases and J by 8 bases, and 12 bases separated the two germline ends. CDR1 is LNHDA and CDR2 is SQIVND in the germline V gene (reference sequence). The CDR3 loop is CASSISGKFEAFF. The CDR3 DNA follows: TGTGCCAGTAGTATAAGCGGGAAATTCGAAGCTTTCTTT.

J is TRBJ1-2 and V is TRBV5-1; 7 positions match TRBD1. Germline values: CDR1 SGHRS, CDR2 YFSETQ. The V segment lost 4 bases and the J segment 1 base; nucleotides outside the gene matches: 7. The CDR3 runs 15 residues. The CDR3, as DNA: TGCGCCAGCAGCCCGGGGACAGCCCTTAACTATGGCTACACCTTC. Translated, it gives CASSPGTALNYGYTF.

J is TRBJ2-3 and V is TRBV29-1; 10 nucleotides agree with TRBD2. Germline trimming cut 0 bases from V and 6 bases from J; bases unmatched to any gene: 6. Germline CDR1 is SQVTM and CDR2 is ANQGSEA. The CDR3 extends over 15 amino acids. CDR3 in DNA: TGCAGCGTTGAAGAGTCAAGCGGGAGGGCGGATACGCAGTATTTT. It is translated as CSVEESSGRADTQYF.

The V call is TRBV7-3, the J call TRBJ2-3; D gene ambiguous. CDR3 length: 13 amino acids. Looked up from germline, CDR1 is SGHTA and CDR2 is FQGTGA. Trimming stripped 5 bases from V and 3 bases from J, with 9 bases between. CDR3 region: CASSQIGTDTQYF. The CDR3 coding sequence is TGTGCCAGCAGCCAAATCGGGACAGATACGCAGTATTTT.

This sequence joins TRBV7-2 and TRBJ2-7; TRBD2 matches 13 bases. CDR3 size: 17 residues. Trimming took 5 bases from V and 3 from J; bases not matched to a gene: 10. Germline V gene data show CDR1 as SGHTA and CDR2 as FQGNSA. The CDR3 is CASSRTSGSPSDYEQYF. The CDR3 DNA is TGTGCCAGCAGCCGGACTAGCGGGAGCCCTTCTGACTACGAGCAGTACTTC. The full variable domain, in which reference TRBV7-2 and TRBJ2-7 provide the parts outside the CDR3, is GAGVSQSPSNKVTEKGKDVELRCDPISGHTALYWYRQSLGQGLEFLIYFQGNSAPDKSGLPSDRFSAERTGGSVSTLTIQRTQQEDSAVYLCASSRTSGSPSDYEQYFGPGTRLTVT.

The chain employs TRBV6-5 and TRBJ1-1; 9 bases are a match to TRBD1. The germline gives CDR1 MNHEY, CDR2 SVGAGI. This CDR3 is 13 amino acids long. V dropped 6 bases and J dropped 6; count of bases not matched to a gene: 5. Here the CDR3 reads CASRHRGHAEAFF. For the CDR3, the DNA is TGTGCCAGCAGACACAGGGGGCACGCTGAAGCTTTCTTT.

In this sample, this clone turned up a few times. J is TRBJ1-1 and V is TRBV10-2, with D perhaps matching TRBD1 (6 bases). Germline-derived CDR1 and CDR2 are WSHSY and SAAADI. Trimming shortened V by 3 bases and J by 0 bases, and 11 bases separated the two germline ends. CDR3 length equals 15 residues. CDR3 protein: CASSEVTGLNTEAFF. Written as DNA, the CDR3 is TGCGCCAGCAGTGAAGTGACAGGACTGAACACTGAAGCTTTCTTT.

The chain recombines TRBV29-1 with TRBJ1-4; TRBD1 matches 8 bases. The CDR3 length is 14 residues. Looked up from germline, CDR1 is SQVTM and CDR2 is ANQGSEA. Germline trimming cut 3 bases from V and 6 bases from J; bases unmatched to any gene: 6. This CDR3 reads CSVDFGTGHEKLFF. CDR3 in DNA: TGCAGCGTTGATTTCGGGACAGGCCATGAAAAACTGTTTTTT.

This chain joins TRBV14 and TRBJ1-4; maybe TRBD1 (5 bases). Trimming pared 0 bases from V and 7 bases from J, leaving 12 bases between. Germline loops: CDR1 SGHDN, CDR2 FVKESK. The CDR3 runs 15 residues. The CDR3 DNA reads TGTGCCAGCAGCCAAGATCGCGGGACCGGTGAAAAACTGTTTTTT. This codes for CASSQDRGTGEKLFF. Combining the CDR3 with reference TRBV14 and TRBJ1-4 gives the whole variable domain EAGVTQFPSHSVIEKGQTVTLRCDPISGHDNLYWYRRVMGKEIKFLLHFVKESKQDESGMPNNRFLAERTGGTYSTLKVQPAELEDSGVYFCASSQDRGTGEKLFFGSGTQLSVL.

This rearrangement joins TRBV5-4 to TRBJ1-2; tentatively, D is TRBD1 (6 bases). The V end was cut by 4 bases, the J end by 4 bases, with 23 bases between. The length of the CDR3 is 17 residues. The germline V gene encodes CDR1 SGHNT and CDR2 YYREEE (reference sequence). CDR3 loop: CASSPSHKETGVYGYTF. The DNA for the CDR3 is TGTGCCAGCAGCCCGAGCCATAAGGAGACAGGAGTCTATGGCTACACCTTC.

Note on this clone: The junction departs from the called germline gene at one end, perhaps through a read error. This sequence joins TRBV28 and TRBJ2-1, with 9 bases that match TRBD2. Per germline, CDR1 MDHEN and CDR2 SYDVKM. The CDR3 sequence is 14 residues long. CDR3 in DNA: TGTGCCAGCAATTTAGCGGGAGAATACAATGAGCAGTTCTTC. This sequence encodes CASNLAGEYNEQFF.

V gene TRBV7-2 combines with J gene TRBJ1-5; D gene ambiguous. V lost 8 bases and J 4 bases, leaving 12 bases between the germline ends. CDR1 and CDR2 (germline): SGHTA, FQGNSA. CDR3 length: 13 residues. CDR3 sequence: CASGSRENQPQHF. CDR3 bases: TGTGCCAGCGGCTCACGGGAAAATCAGCCCCAGCATTTT.

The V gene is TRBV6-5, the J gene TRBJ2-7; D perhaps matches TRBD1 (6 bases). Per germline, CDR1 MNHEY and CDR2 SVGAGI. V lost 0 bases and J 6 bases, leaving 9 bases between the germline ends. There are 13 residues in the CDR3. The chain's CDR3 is CASSYSTGFEQYF. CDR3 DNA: TGTGCCAGCAGTTACTCAACAGGGTTCGAGCAGTACTTC.